Following are 16 T cell receptor beta chains from one sample sequenced in a study of molecular identifiers for immune sequencing clone quantification. TCRdb ran MiXCR on the PCR reads and lists one entry per CDR3 protein. The sample records 300,000 to 400,000 distinct CDR3 sequences, roughly 24% being singletons. The sample consisted of naive CD8+ T cells from blood, with Jurkat cell RNA spiked in. As to subset: FACS-sorted CD8+CD4-CCR7+CD45RA+ naive T cells. These receptors all come from a human donor in good health. Some libraries in this study had Jurkat cell RNA spiked in.

The V call is TRBV14, the J call TRBJ2-1; 15 bases fit TRBD2. V lost 3 bases, J lost 8 bases, and 11 bases stayed unmatched. The V gene's germline CDR1 is SGHDN and CDR2 FVKESK. CDR3 length equals 18 residues. CDR3 coding DNA: TGTGCCAGCAGCCATGGACTAGCGGGGGGGCCGCGGGGACATGAGCAGTTCTTC. Translation: CASSHGLAGGPRGHEQFF.

Many counts were recorded for this clonotype. This sequence joins TRBV7-9 and TRBJ2-3, with TRBD2 matching 9 bases. V lost 1 base to trimming and J lost 2 bases; unmatched junction nucleotides: 4. The CDR3 runs to 16 residues. Per the germline V gene, CDR1 is SEHNR and CDR2 is FQNEAQ (reference sequence). The chain's CDR3 is CASSLEASGNTDTQYF. The CDR3 DNA follows: TGTGCCAGCAGCTTAGAGGCTAGCGGGAACACAGATACGCAGTATTTT.

The chain carries TRBV14 and TRBJ2-3; D is ambiguous. Germline lookup yields CDR1 SGHDN and CDR2 FVKESK. The CDR3 consists of 16 residues. V lost 8 bases to trimming and J lost 2 bases, with 20 bases between them. The CDR3 spells CASGLPRSANTDTQYF. The CDR3 DNA follows: TGTGCCAGCGGCCTCCCAAGAAGCGCAAACACAGATACGCAGTATTTT.

As for this clonotype: This may be a read error, as it is one base from a much larger clone. This rearrangement joins TRBV29-1 to TRBJ2-5; TRBD2 agrees at 7 bases. Germline V CDR1 and CDR2: SQVTM, ANQGSEA. The CDR3 totals 12 residues. The junction had 3 bases not matched to a gene; V was cut back by 6 bases and J by 2 bases. This chain's CDR3 is CSVHGGQETQYF. In nucleotides, the CDR3 is TGCAGCGTACACGGGGGGCAAGAGACCCAGTACTTC.

This sequence joins TRBV6-2 or TRBV6-3 and TRBJ2-3; 7 bases align to TRBD2. In germline, CDR1 is MNHEY, CDR2 SVGEGT. The junction had 12 bases not matched to a gene; V was cut back by 7 bases and J by 2 bases. This CDR3 contains 16 residues. CDR3 amino acids: CASNRTLAEPTDTQYF. The CDR3 DNA is TGTGCCAGCAACCGGACCCTAGCGGAGCCCACAGATACGCAGTATTTT.

This clonotype came up a few times. The chain employs TRBV2 and TRBJ2-3; 12 bases map to TRBD2. Germline-derived CDR1 and CDR2 are SNHLY and FYNNEI. CDR3 length: 17 amino acids. The trim removed 4 bases at V and 3 bases at J, leaving 8 bases unmatched. CDR3 bases: TGTGCCAGCAGTGGGGGATCTAGCGGGAGGGTAACAGATACGCAGTATTTT. As protein: CASSGGSSGRVTDTQYF.

In this sample, this clonotype turned up a few times. J is TRBJ2-1 and V is TRBV6-2 or TRBV6-3, with 9 bases aligning to TRBD1. Trimming cost V 2 bases and J 5 bases; bases outside gene matches: 4. CDR1 is MNHEY, CDR2 SVGEGT, per germline. The CDR3 covers 15 residues. CDR3 loop: CASSYVWTGDNEQFF. CDR3 sequence (DNA): TGTGCCAGCAGTTACGTGTGGACAGGGGACAATGAGCAGTTCTTC.

This clonotype was counted many times. The rearrangement joins TRBV6-5 to TRBJ2-1; D is unresolved. V lost 0 bases, J lost 7 bases, and 7 bases lay in between. This CDR3 spans 13 amino acids. Germline V lookup: CDR1 MNHEY, CDR2 SVGAGI. The CDR3 sequence is CASSYSARNEQFF. For the CDR3, the DNA is TGTGCCAGCAGTTACTCAGCGAGGAATGAGCAGTTCTTC.

The V and J genes are TRBV2 and TRBJ2-7; D may be TRBD1 (5 bases). The germline V gene has CDR1 SNHLY and CDR2 FYNNEI. CDR3 length equals 12 residues. V was trimmed by 11 bases and J by 5 bases, leaving 16 bases between them. CDR3 nucleotides: TGTGCCGGACAAGGAGAGTGCAACGAGCAGTACTTC. It is translated as CAGQGECNEQYF.

V is TRBV5-6 and J is TRBJ2-7; TRBD1 might be the D (6 bases). V lost 4 bases to trimming and J lost 0 bases, with 11 bases between them. This CDR3 spans 14 amino acids. Germline CDR1 and CDR2: SGHDT and YYEEEE. The CDR3 reads CASSNRDISYEQYF. CDR3 coding DNA: TGTGCCAGCAGCAACCGGGACATCTCCTACGAGCAGTACTTC. Full variable domain (remainder filled in from reference TRBV5-6 and TRBJ2-7): DAGVTQSPTHLIKTRGQQVTLRCSPKSGHDTVSWYQQALGQGPQFIFQYYEEEERQRGNFPDRFSGHQFPNYSSELNVNALLLGDSALYLCASSNRDISYEQYFGPGTRLTVT.

A note on this clonotype: A read error may be the cause here, since a much bigger clone is one base away. The chain joins TRBV7-2 to TRBJ1-5; D is uncertain. The CDR3 has 18 amino acids. Per the germline V gene, CDR1 is SGHTA and CDR2 is FQGNSA. CDR3 DNA: TGTGCCAGCAGTCACATTATAGGTACATCGAATAGCAATCCGCCCCAGCATTTT. This gives the protein CASSHIIGTSNSNPPQHF.

This clonotype was observed a handful of times. CDR3 region: CASSARGWGNQPQHF. The CDR3 nucleotides read TGTGCCAGCAGCGCCAGGGGGTGGGGGAATCAGCCCCAGCATTTT. The chain carries TRBV9 and TRBJ1-5; 7 nucleotides line up with TRBD1. This CDR3 region has 15 residues. The germline gives CDR1 SGDLS, CDR2 YYNGEE. The junction had 7 bases not matched to a gene; V was cut back by 3 bases and J by 4 bases. Combining the CDR3 with reference TRBV9 and TRBJ1-5 gives the whole variable domain DSGVTQTPKHLITATGQRVTLRCSPRSGDLSVYWYQQSLDQGLQFLIQYYNGEERAKGNILERFSAQQFPDLHSELNLSSLELGDSALYFCASSARGWGNQPQHFGDGTRLSIL.

The chain links TRBV14 to TRBJ2-3, with D unresolved. This CDR3 spans 13 amino acids. The germline CDR1 and CDR2 sequences are SGHDN and FVKESK. Between the trimmed V and J ends, which lost 4 bases and 2 bases, there was a span of 7 bases. This chain's CDR3 is CASSRFNTDTQYF. The CDR3 bases are TGTGCCAGCAGCCGTTTCAACACAGATACGCAGTATTTT.

Concerning this clonotype itself: A single base separates this from a much larger clone, so it may be a read error. The V call is TRBV5-1, the J call TRBJ1-2; D might be TRBD1 (5 bases). Germline assignment: CDR1 SGHRS and CDR2 YFSETQ. V lost 5 bases, J lost 3 bases, and 11 bases lay in between. The CDR3 runs to 13 residues. The CDR3 DNA is TGCGCCAGCAGACCGGGGCAGTACTATGGCTACACCTTC. Translated: CASRPGQYYGYTF.

As to this clonotype: A read error is possible here, since a much larger clone lies one base away. The J gene is TRBJ2-7, the V gene TRBV5-1, with D possibly matching TRBD1 (6 bases). Germline assignment: CDR1 SGHRS and CDR2 YFSETQ. There are 15 residues in the CDR3. DNA for the CDR3: TGCGCCGGCAGCTTGGCGGCCTCCGGGACAAACGAGCAGTACTTC. Amino acids: CAGSLAASGTNEQYF.

As to this clonotype: Being one base from a much bigger clone, this may be a read error. This chain joins TRBV29-1 and TRBJ1-1, with a weak D call TRBD1 (5 bases). The CDR3 has 13 amino acids. The germline V gene has CDR1 SQVTM and CDR2 ANQGSEA. The V and J ends lost 3 bases and 1 base respectively, with 9 bases between them. The CDR3 protein is CSVEYGANTEAFF. The CDR3 DNA is TGCAGCGTTGAGTACGGGGCGAACACTGAAGCTTTCTTT.